A selection of T cell receptor beta chains follows, all from one sample in a study of shared clonotypes between healthy human individuals. This table comes from immunoSEQ multiplex PCR, and its TCRdb copy is limited to in-frame clones, with some not included. The repertoire holds around 2.1 million clones, around 95% seen once, with about 0.13% in the top ten. Material: naive CD4+ T cells sorted from blood. These receptors all come from a man in his late teens or twenties in good health. Both conserved end residues are part of each CDR3. Fields, in order: clone size, D gene, J gene, V gene, CDR3 DNA, CDR3 protein. A D gene is named only where the DNA matches it firmly. Not all rows give a size; the values are once, few, many and, for expanded clones, a class.

>-|-|TRBJ2-7|TRBV5-4
TGTGCCAGCAGCTTTCCAACCGCGGAGCAGTACTTC
CASSFPTAEQYF
>-|-|TRBJ1-3|TRBV6-5
TGTGCCAGCAGTTACTCCAGGGAAAGAGGAAACACCATATATTTT
CASSYSRERGNTIYF
>-|-|TRBJ2-2|TRBV2
TGTGCCAGCAGTAAGGAGGGGAACACCGGGGAGCTGTTTTTT
CASSKEGNTGELFF
>-|-|TRBJ1-1|TRBV5-5
TGTGCCAGCAGCTTGGTTCAGGGGTGGACTGAAGCTTTCTTT
CASSLVQGWTEAFF
>-|-|TRBJ1-2|TRBV6-6
TGTGCCAGCAGTCCCACGGGTGATGGCTATGGCTACACCTTC
CASSPTGDGYGYTF
>once|-|TRBJ1-6|TRBV27
TGTGCCAGCAGTTTAGAAGGTAGGGGTTCACCCCTCCACTTT
CASSLEGRGSPLHF
>once|-|TRBJ2-7|TRBV29-1
TGCAGCGTTGAAGATAAGCGTGGGCCGTGGGCTTCCAGCTACGAGCAGTACTTC
CSVEDKRGPWASSYEQYF
>-|-|TRBJ1-5|TRBV6-6
TGTGCCAGCGCTGGCCAGGGGAGCAATCAGCCCCAGCATTTT
CASAGQGSNQPQHF
>-|-|TRBJ1-5|TRBV28
TGTGCCAGCAGTCAAACCCAGGTTATTCCGAATCAGCCCCAGCATTTT
CASSQTQVIPNQPQHF
>once|-|TRBJ2-7|TRBV9
TGTGCCAGCAGCGTAGAGATGGGAGCCTACGAGCAGTACTTC
CASSVEMGAYEQYF
>-|TRBD1|TRBJ2-2|TRBV5-1
TGCGCCAGCAGCTTCGGGGCAGGGGGCGTCGGGGAGCTGTTTTTT
CASSFGAGGVGELFF
>-|-|TRBJ2-7|TRBV28
TGTGCCAGCAGTTTACTGGGGCCGACCTACGAGCAGTACTTC
CASSLLGPTYEQYF
>-|-|TRBJ2-2|TRBV30
TGTGCCTGGTGCGATATCATCGGGGAGCTGTTTTTT
CAWCDIIGELFF
>-|-|TRBJ2-3|TRBV14
TGTGCCAGCAGCCTACTAGGGGAGAGCACAGATACGCAGTATTTT
CASSLLGESTDTQYF
>-|-|TRBJ1-2|TRBV30
TGTGCCTGGACCATCCAAGGGACCCGGAGCTACACCTTC
CAWTIQGTRSYTF
>-|-|TRBJ2-7|TRBV9
TGTGCCAGCAGTGATGGAAACGGGGAGCAGTACTTC
CASSDGNGEQYF
>-|TRBD1|TRBJ1-1|TRBV12-5
TGTGCTAGTGGTTTCTCCGGGACAGACATGAACACTGAAGCTTTCTTT
CASGFSGTDMNTEAFF
>-|-|TRBJ2-1|TRBV30
TGTGCCTGGGGAATAGCGAAGCAGTTCTTC
CAWGIAKQFF
>once|TRBD1|TRBJ1-2|TRBV2
TGTGCCAGCAGTGAAGGGGACAGGGGGGTTAATGGCTACACCTTC
CASSEGDRGVNGYTF
>-|TRBD2|TRBJ2-7|TRBV6-6
TGTGCCAGCAGTTACCTGCGGACTAGCGGGAGCTACGAGCAGTACTTC
CASSYLRTSGSYEQYF
>-|TRBD2|TRBJ2-7|TRBV7-9
TGTGCCAGCAGCTTAAGTTCCGAGACTAGCGAGTACTTC
CASSLSSETSEYF
>-|-|TRBJ2-1|TRBV6-1
TGTGCCAGCAGACAGGGAGCCTACAATGAGCAGTTCTTC
CASRQGAYNEQFF
>-|TRBD1|TRBJ2-5|TRBV5-6
TGTGCCAGCAGCTTCTACAGGGGCGCGGAGACCCAGTACTTC
CASSFYRGAETQYF
>-|-|TRBJ2-7|TRBV5-4
TGTGCCAGCAGCTCTGGAGGTTTCGCCTACGAGCAGTACTTC
CASSSGGFAYEQYF
>-|TRBD2|TRBJ2-7|TRBV5-4
TGTGCCAGCAGCTCTTTGGGGGAGGGTTACGAGCAGTACTTC
CASSSLGEGYEQYF
>-|-|TRBJ2-3|TRBV25-1
TGTGCCAGCAGCGAGACAGGAAAGGGAACAGATACGCAGTATTTT
CASSETGKGTDTQYF
>-|-|TRBJ2-1|TRBV2
TGTGCCAGCAGACGGAACAATGAGCAGTTCTTC
CASRRNNEQFF
>-|-|TRBJ2-1|TRBV7-9
TGTGCCAGCAGCTTAGCGAAACGGGTAGGCAATGAGCAGTTCTTC
CASSLAKRVGNEQFF
>few|TRBD1|TRBJ1-2|TRBV7-2
TGTGCCAGCAGCCAGGACAGGGCAGGCTACACCTTC
CASSQDRAGYTF
>-|-|TRBJ2-5|TRBV2
TGTGCCAGCAGGTTGGGAGAGACCCAGTACTTC
CASRLGETQYF
>-|TRBD1|TRBJ1-2|TRBV28
TGTGCCAGCAGTTTAGAGGGACAGGCACGTTTAATGGCCTTC
CASSLEGQARLMAF
>-|TRBD1|TRBJ2-1|TRBV27
TGTGCCAGCAGTTTAGGCAGGGGGCTCCACAATGAGCAGTTCTTC
CASSLGRGLHNEQFF
>once|TRBD2|TRBJ2-7|TRBV7-2
TGTGCCAGCAGCTTAAAAGCGGGAGGAAGCTACGAGCAGTACTTC
CASSLKAGGSYEQYF
>-|-|TRBJ1-5|TRBV9
TGTGCCAGCAGCCGGGAGAGGGGCCAGCAGCCCCAGCATTTT
CASSRERGQQPQHF
>once|-|TRBJ2-1|TRBV19
TGTGCCAGTAGTACTGGCGCGGGGGAGCAGTTCTTC
CASSTGAGEQFF
>-|-|TRBJ1-5|TRBV6-6
TGTGCCAGCAGTTGGGGGGGTGGGAATCAGCCCCAGCATTTT
CASSWGGGNQPQHF
>few|TRBD1|TRBJ2-4|TRBV2
TGTGCCAGCAGTGAAACCAGACAGGGTCGGTCCCTCTTC
CASSETRQGRSLF
>-|TRBD2|TRBJ2-2|TRBV10-3
TGTGCCATCAACCGGGAGGAGGGCACCGGGGAGCTGTTTTTT
CAINREEGTGELFF
>-|-|TRBJ2-2|TRBV11-2
TGTGCCAGCAGCCTACAGCAGAACACCGGGGAGCTGTTTTTT
CASSLQQNTGELFF
>few|-|TRBJ1-6|TRBV9
TGTGCCAGCAGCCCCCAGCCAAATTCACCCCTCCACTTT
CASSPQPNSPLHF
>-|TRBD1|TRBJ1-6|TRBV14
TGTGCCAGCAGTAACAGGGGTGGCAATTCACCCCTCCACTTT
CASSNRGGNSPLHF
>-|-|TRBJ2-1|TRBV5-8
TGTGCCAGCAGCTTGGTTGGACAGTCCTACAATGAGCAGTTCTTC
CASSLVGQSYNEQFF
>-|-|TRBJ2-1|TRBV29-1
TGCAGCGTTGGAACATTTAGCTCCTACAATGAGCAGTTCTTC
CSVGTFSSYNEQFF
>once|TRBD2|TRBJ2-7|TRBV5-1
TGCGCCAGCAGCTTGGCACTAGCGGGAGAAATATGGGAGCAGTACTTC
CASSLALAGEIWEQYF
>-|-|TRBJ1-6|TRBV7-2
TGTGCCAGCAGCTCCCGCGGGGCCTATAATTCACCCCTCCACTTT
CASSSRGAYNSPLHF
>-|-|TRBJ1-6|TRBV19
TGTGCCAGTAGTATAGGAGGATCCTCCTATAATTCACCCCTCCACTTT
CASSIGGSSYNSPLHF
>-|-|TRBJ1-3|TRBV15
TGTGCCACCAGCAGAGACACAGTCGGAAACACCATATATTTT
CATSRDTVGNTIYF
>-|-|TRBJ1-6|TRBV5-4
TGTGCCAGCAGCCCTGGAGGGTCGTATAATTCACCCCTCCACTTT
CASSPGGSYNSPLHF
>few|-|TRBJ1-3|TRBV30
TGTGCCTGGAGTGGTTCTGGAAACACCATATATTTT
CAWSGSGNTIYF
>-|-|TRBJ2-7|TRBV6-6
TGTGCCAGCAGTCCACCTGGGACTGGAGCCTACGAGCAGTACTTC
CASSPPGTGAYEQYF
>-|TRBD1|TRBJ1-1|TRBV30
TGTGCCTCTAAAAGACAGGGGTTGGGTGCTGAAGCTTTCTTT
CASKRQGLGAEAFF
>-|-|TRBJ2-2|TRBV18
TGTGCCAGCTCACCCCGGGCCCCTCGGAACACCGGGGAGCTGTTTTTT
CASSPRAPRNTGELFF
>-|-|TRBJ2-7|TRBV7-9
TGTGCCAGCAGCTCGGACGGTTACGAGCAGTACTTC
CASSSDGYEQYF
>-|-|TRBJ2-3|TRBV6-5
TGTGCCAGCAGCTCAGGAGGGGGAGGATATACGCAGTATTTT
CASSSGGGGYTQYF
>-|-|TRBJ2-3|TRBV9
TGTGCCAGCAGCTCTCCCGGGGGGCAGAGCACAGATACGCAGTATTTT
CASSSPGGQSTDTQYF